Listed below are T cell receptor beta chains from one sample, sequenced in a study of beta chain features in type 1 diabetes. Here immunoSEQ multiplex PCR was the method, and the copy in TCRdb shows in-frame clones only, minus some. In the table there are approximately 380,000 clones, around 16% of which are singletons. The sequenced sample consisted of naive CD4+ T cells from blood. These receptors were obtained from a woman aged 18-29 years in good health. Each CDR3 is given with its conserved first and last residue. Fields, in order: clone size, V gene, J gene, D gene, CDR3 DNA, CDR3 protein. The D gene is left open where the match is weak. Clone sizes are given selectively: once, few, many, or a class where the clone is expanded.

>few|TRBV14|TRBJ2-5|TRBD2
TGTGCCAGCACCCCTGGTAGCGGGAATATAATTGAGACCCAGTACTTC
CASTPGSGNIIETQYF
>.|TRBV7-2|TRBJ2-1|TRBD2
TGTGCCAGCAGCCCAAGCGGGGCGCATACTAACAATGAGCAGTTCTTC
CASSPSGAHTNNEQFF
>few|TRBV18|TRBJ2-1|.
TGTGCCAGCTCACCAGAGGCGGTCCGAAATGAGCAGTTCTTC
CASSPEAVRNEQFF
>few|TRBV27|TRBJ2-7|TRBD1
TGTGCCAGCAGCGCGGGACAGGGCATCTACGAGCAGTACTTC
CASSAGQGIYEQYF
>.|TRBV11-2|TRBJ2-1|TRBD2
TGTGCCAGCAGCCCAAGCGGGACGTCCTACAATGAGCAGTTCTTC
CASSPSGTSYNEQFF
>.|TRBV28|TRBJ2-7|TRBD1
TGTGCCAGCAGCTACGGGACAGGTCGAACCTACGAGCAGTACTTC
CASSYGTGRTYEQYF
>.|TRBV30|TRBJ2-7|.
TGTGCCTGGAGTAGACTCCCTCTCTACGAGCAGTACTTC
CAWSRLPLYEQYF
>.|TRBV7-9|TRBJ2-1|TRBD2
TGTGCCAGCAGCTTCCTACAAGCGGGAATTTTCCACAATGAGCAGTTCTTC
CASSFLQAGIFHNEQFF
>.|TRBV4-3|TRBJ2-1|TRBD2
TGCGCCAGCAGCCAGGGACTAGCGGGAGGGTTTGAGCAGTTCTTC
CASSQGLAGGFEQFF
>few|TRBV7-2|TRBJ1-1|.
TGTGCCAGCAGCTTAGCGGGGGGGAACACTGAAGCTTTCTTT
CASSLAGGNTEAFF
>few|TRBV29-1|TRBJ1-1|.
TGCAGCGTTGACGACCGGGGCGGGAGGACTGAAGCTTTCTTT
CSVDDRGGRTEAFF
>.|TRBV30|TRBJ1-1|.
TGTGCCTGGCAGGGGACTGAAGCTTTCTTT
CAWQGTEAFF
>.|TRBV11-2|TRBJ2-5|.
TGTGCCAGCAGCGCGTGGGAGACCCAGTACTTC
CASSAWETQYF
>once|TRBV15|TRBJ2-7|.
TGTGCCACCAGCAGAGGGGGTAGCGCCTACGAGCAGTACTTC
CATSRGGSAYEQYF
>few|TRBV28|TRBJ2-1|TRBD2
TGTGCCAGCAGTAATAGCGGGAGGGCAGGGTTCTTC
CASSNSGRAGFF
>.|TRBV7-2|TRBJ2-1|TRBD2
TGTGCCAGCAGCTTAGCACGGACTAGCTTAGATGAGCAGTTCTTC
CASSLARTSLDEQFF
>few|TRBV29-1|TRBJ1-1|.
TGCAGCGTTGTTGGGCTAAGGAACACTGAAGCTTTCTTT
CSVVGLRNTEAFF
>.|TRBV9|TRBJ1-2|TRBD1
TGTGCCAGCAGCGTAGCTACAGGGGGCGCCGATGGCTACACCTTC
CASSVATGGADGYTF
>.|TRBV19|TRBJ1-5|TRBD1
TGTGCCAGTAGTCGGTCGGGACAGCTCAATCAGCCCCAGCATTTT
CASSRSGQLNQPQHF
>few|TRBV7-9|TRBJ2-3|.
TGTGCCAGCAGCTCCTCTAGGAAGGGGATCACAGATACGCAGTATTTT
CASSSSRKGITDTQYF
>.|TRBV18|TRBJ2-7|.
TGTGCCAGCTCAACCGGGACTGGGGCCTACGAGCAGTACTTC
CASSTGTGAYEQYF
>.|TRBV18|TRBJ1-1|TRBD1
TGTGCCAGCTCACAGGGGGCGAACACTGAAGCTTTCTTT
CASSQGANTEAFF
>.|TRBV11-2|TRBJ2-5|TRBD2
TGTGCCAGCAGCTCCGGACTAGCGGGAGGGGTGACCCAGTACTTC
CASSSGLAGGVTQYF
>.|TRBV21-1|TRBJ2-1|.
TGTGCCTCAGCGGGGATGACCTACAATGAGCAGTTCTTC
CASAGMTYNEQFF
>few|TRBV7-9|TRBJ1-2|.
TGTGCCAGCAGCGCCAACCGGGACATCGTTTTCTACACCTTC
CASSANRDIVFYTF
>.|TRBV29-1|TRBJ1-4|TRBD1
TGCAGCGTAACAGGGGGCGCGGCTAATGAAAAACTGTTTTTT
CSVTGGAANEKLFF
>.|TRBV6-6|TRBJ1-5|.
TGTGCCAGCCATCAGGGGAATCAGCCCCAGCATTTT
CASHQGNQPQHF
>few|TRBV29-1|TRBJ2-7|.
TGCAGCGTCCTTTGGTTGTCTAAGCGCTCCTACGAGCAGTACTTC
CSVLWLSKRSYEQYF
>.|TRBV7-2|TRBJ2-7|TRBD2
TGTGCCAGCAGAGGCGGGAGCTCCTACGAGCAGTACTTC
CASRGGSSYEQYF
>.|TRBV30|TRBJ2-2|TRBD2
TGTGCCTGGAGTACCCGAGCGGGGCCGCCCGGGGAGCTGTTTTTT
CAWSTRAGPPGELFF
>few|TRBV7-2|TRBJ1-2|TRBD1
TGTGCCAGCAGCTCGGGACAGGGAAACTATGGCTACACCTTC
CASSSGQGNYGYTF
>.|TRBV23-1|TRBJ2-5|TRBD1
TGCGCCAGCAGTCAACAACTCGGGACAGTCCAAGAGACCCAGTACTTC
CASSQQLGTVQETQYF
>.|TRBV6-5|TRBJ1-5|TRBD1
TGTGCCAGCAGTTACCTCGACAGGGTTAGTCAGCCCCAGCATTTT
CASSYLDRVSQPQHF
>few|TRBV7-2|TRBJ2-7|TRBD2
TGTGCCAGCAGCAACGGACTAGCGGGAGCTAACGAGCAGTACTTC
CASSNGLAGANEQYF
>.|TRBV2|TRBJ2-1|.
TGTGCCAGCAGTGAAGGGCCGCCGGGTGAGCAGTTCTTC
CASSEGPPGEQFF
>.|TRBV7-2|TRBJ2-7|TRBD2
TGTGCCAGCAGCTTGGGGAGGGGCTACGAGCAGTACTTC
CASSLGRGYEQYF
>once|TRBV6-5|TRBJ2-1|TRBD2
TGTGCCAGCAGTTTCAATGGGGGGGGTTCGGGAAATGAGCAGTTCTTC
CASSFNGGGSGNEQFF
>.|TRBV7-9|TRBJ2-7|TRBD2
TGTGCCAGCAGCTCAACACCGGGAGGGGAGCAGTACTTC
CASSSTPGGEQYF
>few|TRBV30|TRBJ2-5|TRBD2
TGTGCCTCATCTCGGGGGGAGGAGACCCAGTACTTC
CASSRGEETQYF
>few|TRBV6-6|TRBJ2-1|TRBD2
TGTGCCAGCAGAAGACTAGCGGGACTTCTCAATGAGCAGTTCTTC
CASRRLAGLLNEQFF